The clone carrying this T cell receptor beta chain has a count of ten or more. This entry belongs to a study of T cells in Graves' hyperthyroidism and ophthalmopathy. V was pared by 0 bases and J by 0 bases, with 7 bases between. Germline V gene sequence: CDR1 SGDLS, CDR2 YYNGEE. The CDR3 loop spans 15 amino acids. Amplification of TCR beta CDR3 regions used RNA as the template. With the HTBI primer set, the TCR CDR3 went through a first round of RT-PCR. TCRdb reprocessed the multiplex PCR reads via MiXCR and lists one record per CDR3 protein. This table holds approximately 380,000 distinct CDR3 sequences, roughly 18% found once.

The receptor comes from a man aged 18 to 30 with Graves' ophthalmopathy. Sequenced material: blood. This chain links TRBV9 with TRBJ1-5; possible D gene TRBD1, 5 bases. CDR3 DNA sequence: TGTGCCAGCAGCGTAGGTGGGACTAGCAATCAGCCCCAGCATTTT. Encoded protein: CASSVGGTSNQPQHF.